Each of the 12 T cell receptor beta chains below was sequenced from the same sample in a study of blood T cell repertoires in COVID-19. Data came from immunoSEQ multiplex PCR; TCRdb stores just in-frame clones and leaves some out. Counted here are about 200,000 clones, 94% occurring once; the ten biggest clones make up 0.76%. Material: peripheral blood. These receptors were obtained from a man aged 25 to 45 with COVID-19, enrolled during active disease.

V usage is TRBV11-2 and J usage is TRBJ2-5; 12 bases fit TRBD1. CDR3 length equals 16 residues. Trimming cost V 3 bases and J 7 bases; bases outside gene matches: 9. CDR1 and CDR2 from the germline V gene are SGHAT and FQNNGV. The CDR3 region has the DNA TGTGCCAGCAGCTTCGATCTGGGGACAGGGGGCCGGACCCAGTACTTC. Translated: CASSFDLGTGGRTQYF.

The chain carries TRBV30 and TRBJ1-3; TRBD1 is a possible D gene (6 bases). This CDR3 is built from 15 residues. V lost 0 bases and J 0 bases, leaving 9 bases between the germline ends. CDR1 and CDR2 (germline): GTSNPN, SVGIG (reference sequence). As DNA, the CDR3 is TGTGCCTGGAGTGTACGGGGGGCCTCTGGAAACACCATATATTTT. It translates to CAWSVRGASGNTIYF.

This rearrangement joins TRBV5-1 to TRBJ1-3; TRBD1 matches 12 bases. After removal of 2 bases from V and 3 bases from J, the junction contained 6 bases not matched to a gene. Per germline, CDR1 SGHRS and CDR2 YFSETQ. The CDR3 has 17 residues. CDR3 amino acids: CASSFPGTGGGGNTIYF. The CDR3, as DNA: TGCGCCAGCAGCTTCCCCGGGACAGGGGGCGGTGGAAACACCATATATTTT.

The chain links TRBV7-9 to TRBJ1-1, with 8 positions matching TRBD1. With 2 bases clipped from V and 2 bases from J, the junction kept 1 base outside the gene matches. The CDR3 length is 14 residues. The V gene's germline CDR1 is SEHNR and CDR2 FQNEAQ (reference sequence). The CDR3 protein is CASSLTGGNTEAFF. The CDR3 coding sequence is TGTGCCAGCAGCTTAACAGGGGGTAACACTGAAGCTTTCTTT.

The chain uses TRBV4-1 and TRBJ2-2, with TRBD1 matching 12 bases. This CDR3 is built from 18 residues. Germline values: CDR1 MGHRA, CDR2 YSYEKL. Unmatched junction bases numbered 13, after V lost 6 bases and J lost 5 bases. The CDR3 loop reads CASRGRDRGQSGTGELFF. The CDR3 bases are TGCGCCAGCAGAGGCCGGGACAGGGGGCAATCGGGGACCGGGGAGCTGTTTTTT.

The rearrangement joins TRBV6-6 to TRBJ1-4, with D perhaps matching TRBD1 (6 bases). This CDR3 is built from 14 residues. V gave up 0 bases and J gave up 7 bases, with 9 bases separating them. In germline, CDR1 is MNHNY, CDR2 SVGAGI (reference sequence). CDR3: CASSYSGGGEKLFF. CDR3 coding DNA: TGTGCCAGCAGTTACTCAGGGGGTGGTGAAAAACTGTTTTTT.

The V gene is TRBV28, the J gene TRBJ1-6; D is possibly TRBD1 (6 bases). Germline V gene lookup returns CDR1 MDHEN and CDR2 SYDVKM. This CDR3 is built from 17 residues. Trimming pared 2 bases from V and 10 bases from J, leaving 21 bases between. The CDR3 coding sequence is TGTGCCAGCAGTTTACCTTACTCCGGGACATCGGGGTCACCCCTCCACTTT. Protein sequence: CASSLPYSGTSGSPLHF.

This clone occurred once. V is TRBV7-2 and J is TRBJ2-7; the D gene is possibly TRBD2 (5 bases). Germline values: CDR1 SGHTA, CDR2 FQGNSA. CDR3 length: 17 residues. Deletions cut 5 bases from V and 3 bases from J, with 23 bases between. Here the CDR3 DNA reads TGTGCCAGCAGCCCCCGGGTGGCGGGCCTATTTTACTACGAGCAGTACTTC. Residues: CASSPRVAGLFYYEQYF. The whole variable domain, filled in from reference TRBV7-2 and TRBJ2-7, reads GAGVSQSPSNKVTEKGKDVELRCDPISGHTALYWYRQSLGQGLEFLIYFQGNSAPDKSGLPSDRFSAERTGGSVSTLTIQRTQQEDSAVYLCASSPRVAGLFYYEQYFGPGTRLTVT.

The chain has TRBV18 and TRBJ1-4, with a possible D match to TRBD1 (6 bases). The CDR3 consists of 14 residues. Germline V lookup: CDR1 KGHSH, CDR2 LQKENI. V dropped 4 bases and J dropped 7 bases, with 13 bases sitting between them. Here the CDR3 DNA reads TGTGCCAGCTCACGAACTGGGGGCAGTGAAAAACTGTTTTTT. This sequence encodes CASSRTGGSEKLFF.

This clone appeared a single time. The rearrangement joins TRBV19 to TRBJ2-5; TRBD1 matches at 8 bases. V lost 6 bases and J lost 4; bases outside the gene matches: 7. The CDR3 extends over 14 amino acids. Germline-derived CDR1 and CDR2 are LNHDA and SQIVND (reference sequence). Here the CDR3 reads CASSRTGIGETQYF. The CDR3, as DNA: TGTGCCAGTAGCCGGACAGGGATAGGAGAGACCCAGTACTTC.

The chain links TRBV4-2 to TRBJ1-5; 7 bases agree with TRBD1. Germline CDR1 LGHNA, CDR2 YNFKEQ. With V trimmed by 0 bases and J by 5 bases, 4 bases remained unmatched. This CDR3 is built from 15 residues. The CDR3 reads CASSQEAGGHQPQHF. In nucleotides, the CDR3 is TGTGCCAGCAGCCAAGAAGCAGGGGGGCATCAGCCCCAGCATTTT.

The genes are TRBV5-6 and TRBJ2-1; TRBD1 might be the D (5 bases). Trimming removed 2 bases from V and 8 bases from J, with 17 bases in between. The CDR3 has 15 amino acids. The V gene's germline CDR1 is SGHDT and CDR2 YYEEEE. Written as DNA, the CDR3 is TGTGCCAGCAGCTTTCGAAGGACACGTTACGATGAGCAGTTCTTC. Its translation: CASSFRRTRYDEQFF. Drawing the rest from reference TRBV5-6 and TRBJ2-1, the complete variable domain is DAGVTQSPTHLIKTRGQQVTLRCSPKSGHDTVSWYQQALGQGPQFIFQYYEEEERQRGNFPDRFSGHQFPNYSSELNVNALLLGDSALYLCASSFRRTRYDEQFFGPGTRLTVL.